This T cell receptor beta chain was identified in a study of read filtering for tumor transcriptome and immune sequencing. Study observations and caveats: Compared with RNA-seq, IR-seq gave much higher clonotype depth and reliability.

Turning to this clonotype: The antigen remains undetermined. One base away lies a much larger clone, so this may be a sequencing read error.

This library used around 400 ng RNA and molecular barcoded adaptors spanning alpha/delta and beta/gamma chains. TCRdb processed the reads anew with MiXCR; each CDR3 protein has one entry. This table has over 50,000 distinct CDR3 sequences, roughly 14% appearing once. CDR1 is SQVTM and CDR2 is ANQGSEA in the germline V gene. The CDR3 sequence is 13 residues long. The sample was a population of CD138-negative cells sorted from bone marrow. The J gene is TRBJ2-1, the V gene TRBV29-1, with D possibly being TRBD1 (6 bases). The sequence was collected from a donor at least 40 years old with multiple myeloma. CDR3: CSATAPRDNELFF. CDR3 DNA sequence: TGCAGCGCGACAGCCCCCCGGGACAATGAGCTGTTCTTC.